This is a list of T cell receptor beta chains from one sample in a study of CD8 T cells in Susac syndrome. TCRdb re-analysed the immunoSEQ multiplex PCR reads in MiXCR, keeping a single row per CDR3 protein. The top ten hold 0.065% to 0.075% of the sample, which has 250,000 or so distinct CDR3 sequences, approximately 92% seen once. The sequenced sample consisted of CD4+ T cells from PBMCs. The receptor source for this set is a human donor with multiple sclerosis. Each CDR3 is given with its conserved first and last residue. Each record gives: D gene, V gene, J gene, clone size, CDR3 DNA, CDR3 protein. D genes are given only for firm matches. Clone size, where shown, is once, few, many, or a class for clones that have expanded.

D gene: -
V gene: TRBV11-2
J gene: TRBJ2-1
clone size: -
CDR3 DNA: TGTGCCAGCAGCTTAGGGACCCAAAATGAGCAGTTCTTC
CDR3 protein: CASSLGTQNEQFF

D gene: TRBD2
V gene: TRBV20-1
J gene: TRBJ2-1
clone size: -
CDR3 DNA: TGCAGTGCTAGCCCTCTAGCGGGATCCTACAATGAGCAGTTCTTC
CDR3 protein: CSASPLAGSYNEQFF

D gene: TRBD2
V gene: TRBV29-1
J gene: TRBJ2-2
clone size: -
CDR3 DNA: TGCAGCGCCGGGCGGGGGGACGCGAACACCGGGGAGCTGTTTTTT
CDR3 protein: CSAGRGDANTGELFF

D gene: -
V gene: TRBV28
J gene: TRBJ2-5
clone size: -
CDR3 DNA: TGTGCCAGCGGTCCCTCCGGGACCCAGTACTTC
CDR3 protein: CASGPSGTQYF

D gene: TRBD1
V gene: TRBV12-3/TRBV12-4
J gene: TRBJ1-4
clone size: -
CDR3 DNA: TGTGCCAGCAGTCCCTCGGGACAGTTTAATGAAAAACTGTTTTTT
CDR3 protein: CASSPSGQFNEKLFF

D gene: -
V gene: TRBV3-1
J gene: TRBJ1-2
clone size: -
CDR3 DNA: TGTGCCAGCAGCCAGGCCGCAGGGAACTATGGCTACACCTTC
CDR3 protein: CASSQAAGNYGYTF

D gene: -
V gene: TRBV12-3/TRBV12-4
J gene: TRBJ2-3
clone size: -
CDR3 DNA: TGTGCCAGCAGTGGGCCCCCGTCAGATACGCAGTATTTT
CDR3 protein: CASSGPPSDTQYF

D gene: TRBD1
V gene: TRBV5-1
J gene: TRBJ2-7
clone size: -
CDR3 DNA: TGCGCCAGCAGCCATACAGGGGGCATCTACGAGCAGTACTTC
CDR3 protein: CASSHTGGIYEQYF

D gene: TRBD2
V gene: TRBV3-1
J gene: TRBJ2-1
clone size: -
CDR3 DNA: TGTGCCAGCAGCCCGGGACTAGCGGGGCTTGTTGAGCAGTTCTTC
CDR3 protein: CASSPGLAGLVEQFF

D gene: TRBD2
V gene: TRBV18
J gene: TRBJ2-7
clone size: -
CDR3 DNA: TGTGCCAGCTCAAGACTAGCCCCCTACGAGCAGTACTTC
CDR3 protein: CASSRLAPYEQYF

D gene: TRBD2
V gene: TRBV20-1
J gene: TRBJ2-2
clone size: -
CDR3 DNA: TGCAGTGCGGCGACCCGGGGGGGCTGGTCCGGGGAGCTGTTTTTT
CDR3 protein: CSAATRGGWSGELFF

D gene: -
V gene: TRBV2
J gene: TRBJ1-4
clone size: -
CDR3 DNA: TGTGCCAGCAGTGAAGCGCTTCGGGGGGCGAAACGTGAAAAACTGTTTTTT
CDR3 protein: CASSEALRGAKREKLFF

D gene: -
V gene: TRBV5-4
J gene: TRBJ1-1
clone size: -
CDR3 DNA: TGTGCCAGCAGCGGGGCCGGGAGGAACACTGAAGCTTTCTTT
CDR3 protein: CASSGAGRNTEAFF

D gene: -
V gene: TRBV7-2
J gene: TRBJ1-5
clone size: -
CDR3 DNA: TGTGCCAGCAGCTTAGTGCCAGAAAATCAGCCCCAGCATTTT
CDR3 protein: CASSLVPENQPQHF

D gene: -
V gene: TRBV7-6
J gene: TRBJ2-7
clone size: -
CDR3 DNA: TGTGCCAGCAGCAAGAGCGGCCTTAGCTCCTACGAGCAGTACTTC
CDR3 protein: CASSKSGLSSYEQYF

D gene: TRBD1
V gene: TRBV27
J gene: TRBJ2-5
clone size: -
CDR3 DNA: TGTGCCAGCAGTGTAGGGACAGGGGGGTTAGAGACCCAGTACTTC
CDR3 protein: CASSVGTGGLETQYF

D gene: -
V gene: TRBV19
J gene: TRBJ2-5
clone size: -
CDR3 DNA: TGTGCCAGTAGTATCTACCCAAGTTTGGAGACCCAGTACTTC
CDR3 protein: CASSIYPSLETQYF

D gene: -
V gene: TRBV4-1
J gene: TRBJ1-5
clone size: -
CDR3 DNA: TGCGCCAGCAGCCAAGATGGAGGTCTGGGCAATCAGCCCCAGCATTTT
CDR3 protein: CASSQDGGLGNQPQHF

D gene: -
V gene: TRBV15
J gene: TRBJ2-7
clone size: -
CDR3 DNA: TGTGCCACCAGCAGAGATCTCGGGGGCCCCTACGAGCAGTACTTC
CDR3 protein: CATSRDLGGPYEQYF

D gene: -
V gene: TRBV27
J gene: TRBJ2-2
clone size: once
CDR3 DNA: TGTGCCAGCACCTGGACAGCGAACACCGGGGAGCTGTTTTTT
CDR3 protein: CASTWTANTGELFF

D gene: -
V gene: TRBV7-9
J gene: TRBJ1-2
clone size: -
CDR3 DNA: TGTGCCAGCAGCTTGCTAGACAGTGGTTATGGCTACACCTTC
CDR3 protein: CASSLLDSGYGYTF

D gene: -
V gene: TRBV7-3
J gene: TRBJ1-6
clone size: -
CDR3 DNA: TGTGCCAGCAGCGTTGTCGGAACCGGGAGGTCACCCCTCCACTTT
CDR3 protein: CASSVVGTGRSPLHF

D gene: -
V gene: TRBV25-1
J gene: TRBJ1-1
clone size: few
CDR3 DNA: TGTGCCAGCAGTGAGCGTGAAGCTTTCTTT
CDR3 protein: CASSEREAFF

D gene: -
V gene: TRBV5-6
J gene: TRBJ1-1
clone size: once
CDR3 DNA: TGTGCCAGCAGCTTGGAGACTGGACAGCCGAACACTGAAGCTTTCTTT
CDR3 protein: CASSLETGQPNTEAFF

D gene: TRBD1
V gene: TRBV7-3
J gene: TRBJ2-6
clone size: -
CDR3 DNA: TGTGCCAGCAGCCCCGGACAGGGAGGTTATGGGGCCAACGTCCTGACTTTC
CDR3 protein: CASSPGQGGYGANVLTF

D gene: -
V gene: TRBV7-9
J gene: TRBJ1-1
clone size: -
CDR3 DNA: TGTGCCAGCAGCTTAGGGTCTGGGAGGAACACTGAAGCTTTCTTT
CDR3 protein: CASSLGSGRNTEAFF

D gene: -
V gene: TRBV28
J gene: TRBJ1-2
clone size: -
CDR3 DNA: TGTGCCAGCAGTTTGCAGGACGGATTTAACTATGGCTACACCTTC
CDR3 protein: CASSLQDGFNYGYTF

D gene: -
V gene: TRBV5-1
J gene: TRBJ1-4
clone size: -
CDR3 DNA: TGCGCCAGCAGCTTGCTCCAAGGAGGGGCGAGTGAAAAACTGTTTTTT
CDR3 protein: CASSLLQGGASEKLFF

D gene: -
V gene: TRBV24-1
J gene: TRBJ2-2
clone size: -
CDR3 DNA: TGTGCCACCAGGGGACTGGGGAACACCGGGGAGCTGTTTTTT
CDR3 protein: CATRGLGNTGELFF

D gene: -
V gene: TRBV5-6
J gene: TRBJ2-7
clone size: -
CDR3 DNA: TGTGCCAGCAGCTTCTCTTCGGGCTACGAGCAGTACTTC
CDR3 protein: CASSFSSGYEQYF

D gene: -
V gene: TRBV7-2
J gene: TRBJ2-1
clone size: once
CDR3 DNA: TGTGCCAGCGCCCGGGTCGGGGGGCCGGGAGGCCATGAGCAGTTCTTC
CDR3 protein: CASARVGGPGGHEQFF

D gene: -
V gene: TRBV3-1
J gene: TRBJ2-1
clone size: -
CDR3 DNA: TGTGCCAGCAGCCAATCCGAGAGGACTTACAATGAGCAGTTCTTC
CDR3 protein: CASSQSERTYNEQFF

D gene: -
V gene: TRBV3-1
J gene: TRBJ2-2
clone size: -
CDR3 DNA: TGTGCCAGCAGTTATACCGGGGTAGCGATCACCGGGGAGCTGTTTTTT
CDR3 protein: CASSYTGVAITGELFF